The entry below gives a single TCR beta chain sequence along with its context. The record originates from a study of blood T cell repertoires in COVID-19. TCRdb keeps only in-frame clones here, not all; method: immunoSEQ multiplex PCR. The table records tens of thousands of clones, around 65% of them present only once. Participant age was roughly 18 to 89 years, and participants resided in fewer than 30 US areas. Germline values: CDR1 MNHEY, CDR2 SVGEGT. The CDR3 extends over 14 amino acids. V lost 2 bases, J lost 2 bases, and 10 bases lay in between. The origin of this receptor is a woman aged 60-75 years who had been exposed to COVID-19. The source material was PBMCs or T cells enriched from blood (not recorded which). The J gene is TRBJ2-7, the V gene TRBV6-2 or TRBV6-3; tentative D call: TRBD2 (5 bases). As DNA, the CDR3 is TGTGCCAGCAGTTACCGGGAACAAGCCTACGAGCAGTACTTC. It encodes CASSYREQAYEQYF.